This T cell receptor (beta chain) was profiled in a study of graft-versus-host responses after intestinal transplantation. Using immunoSEQ multiplex PCR, the repertoire was profiled, and TCRdb retains in-frame clones only, with some absent. The repertoire holds around 12,000 clones, with over 85% as singletons. This clonotype originated in a human patient who received an intestinal transplant, so some T cells may come from the graft donor. The sample was PBMCs, taken approximately 960 days after intestinal transplantation.

In nucleotides, the CDR3 is TGTGCCAGCAGGAACACGGCCTATGGCTACACCTTC. Amino acids: CASRNTAYGYTF. The chain joins TRBV6-5 to TRBJ1-2; no clear D. Germline lookup yields CDR1 MNHEY and CDR2 SVGAGI. V lost 6 bases and J lost 4, with 9 bases in between. This CDR3 contains 12 residues.